Below, 12 T cell receptor beta chains from the same sample are listed, as sequenced in a study of T cell repertoires in cytomegalovirus infection. Using its own MiXCR run on the reads, TCRdb lists one record per CDR3 protein. The sample has hundreds of thousands of distinct CDR3 sequences; about 31% are singletons. No antigen has been identified for these receptors. Here the sequenced sample was cultured CD8+ T cells from PBMCs, taken from culture after CMV antigen stimulation. The receptors stem from a human donor in good health (CMV status not recorded). Some clones in this sample may be carry-over from other donors' samples.

V usage is TRBV19 and J usage is TRBJ1-5; D is unresolved. Germline CDR1 LNHDA, CDR2 SQIVND (reference sequence). This CDR3 has 16 amino acids. V was pared by 3 bases and J by 0 bases, with 12 bases between. The CDR3 region is CASSIRQEYSNQPQHF. The CDR3 nucleotides read TGTGCCAGTAGTATCCGCCAGGAATATAGCAATCAGCCCCAGCATTTT.

The chain recombines TRBV11-2 with TRBJ2-1, with a tentative D call TRBD2 (5 bases). The CDR3 sequence is 11 residues long. Trimming removed 2 bases from V and 15 bases from J, with 11 bases in between. Germline CDR1 SGHAT, CDR2 FQNNGV. The CDR3 sequence is CASSLSGLPFF. The CDR3 region has the DNA TGTGCCAGCAGCTTAAGTGGACTCCCGTTCTTC.

The chain combines TRBV6-5 with TRBJ1-1; D is perhaps TRBD1 (6 bases). The germline gives CDR1 MNHEY, CDR2 SVGAGI. The CDR3 has 13 residues. CDR3 in DNA: TGTGTCAGTAGTCATCAGGGGCTCACTGAAGCTTTCTTT. Amino acids: CVSSHQGLTEAFF.

The chain has TRBV7-9 and TRBJ2-7; 7 nucleotides line up with TRBD1. This CDR3 has 13 residues. V shed 7 bases, J shed 3 bases, and the junction held 6 bases outside the gene matches. Per the germline V gene, CDR1 is SEHNR and CDR2 is FQNEAQ (reference sequence). Here the CDR3 DNA reads TGTGCCAGCACCCTGGGGGACAGCTACGAGCAGTACGTC. This encodes CASTLGDSYEQYV.

The J gene is TRBJ2-1, the V gene TRBV10-3; D call uncertain. The V end was cut by 0 bases, the J end by 10 bases, with 7 bases between. The CDR3 runs 12 residues. The V gene's germline CDR1 is ENHRY and CDR2 SYGVKD. CDR3 sequence: CAISESGLEQFF. The CDR3 bases are TGTGCCATCAGTGAGTCTGGGCTAGAGCAGTTCTTC.

This clonotype was seen more than once but under ten times. This chain joins TRBV5-4 and TRBJ1-2, with 8 nucleotides matching TRBD1. This CDR3 spans 14 amino acids. V gave up 4 bases and J gave up 8 bases; unmatched junction bases: 10. The germline gives CDR1 SGHNT, CDR2 YYREEE (reference sequence). The CDR3 protein is CASSIRDRPYGYTF. The CDR3 bases are TGTGCCAGCAGCATCCGGGACAGGCCTTACGGCTACACCTTC. Full variable domain (remainder filled in from reference TRBV5-4 and TRBJ1-2): ETGVTQSPTHLIKTRGQQVTLRCSSQSGHNTVSWYQQALGQGPQFIFQYYREEENGRGNFPPRFSGLQFPNYSSELNVNALELDDSALYLCASSIRDRPYGYTFGSGTRLTVV.

This clonotype has only a few counts. The CDR3 is CASSFETGQNTEAFF. The CDR3 DNA sequence: TGTGCCAGCAGCTTCGAGACAGGCCAGAACACTGAAGCTTTCTTT. The J gene is TRBJ1-1, the V gene TRBV7-9; the D gene is possibly TRBD1 (6 bases). The length of the CDR3 is 15 residues. The germline gives CDR1 SEHNR, CDR2 FQNEAQ (reference sequence). The ends were cut back, 3 bases at V and 1 base at J, with 12 bases in the middle.

This chain joins TRBV2 and TRBJ2-3; 9 bases agree with TRBD2. The J segment lost 4 bases and the V segment lost 8 bases, leaving 4 bases of the junction unmatched. Per germline, CDR1 SNHLY and CDR2 FYNNEI. This CDR3 spans 13 amino acids. The CDR3 region is CASAGGRPDTQYF. CDR3 nucleotides: TGTGCCAGCGCGGGGGGGCGTCCAGATACGCAGTATTTT.

At least ten counts were recorded for this clonotype. The chain combines TRBV7-6 with TRBJ2-2, with D unresolved. CDR1 and CDR2 (germline): SGHVS, FNYEAQ. This CDR3 contains 13 residues. The germline V and J ends were trimmed by 2 bases and 5 bases, with 6 bases remaining between them. CDR3 region: CASSLRATGELFF. CDR3 nucleotide sequence: TGTGCCAGCAGCTTAAGGGCTACCGGGGAGCTGTTTTTT. Drawing the rest from reference TRBV7-6 and TRBJ2-2, the complete variable domain is GAGVSQSPRYKVTKRGQDVALRCDPISGHVSLYWYRQALGQGPEFLTYFNYEAQQDKSGLPNDRFSAERPEGSISTLTIQRTEQRDSAMYRCASSLRATGELFFGEGSRLTVL.

The chain uses TRBV28 and TRBJ1-4, with 8 bases matching TRBD1. The J segment lost 5 bases and the V segment lost 4 bases, leaving 6 bases of the junction unmatched. The CDR3 covers 15 residues. The V gene's germline CDR1 is MDHEN and CDR2 SYDVKM. CDR3 residues: CASSSGQGWNEKLFF. Here the CDR3 DNA reads TGTGCCAGCAGTTCAGGACAGGGATGGAATGAAAAACTGTTTTTT.

A few counts support this clonotype. This chain connects TRBV6-2 or TRBV6-3 to TRBJ2-6; TRBD2 might be the D (5 bases). The germline V and J ends were trimmed by 0 bases and 3 bases, with 15 bases remaining between them. The CDR3 runs 18 residues. Germline V gene data show CDR1 as MNHEY and CDR2 as SVGEGT. The CDR3 DNA sequence: TGTGCCAGCAGTTACTCGTTTGACGAAGCGGTTGGGGCCAACGTCCTGACTTTC. Protein sequence: CASSYSFDEAVGANVLTF.

This clonotype was picked up a small number of times. V and J are TRBV5-4 and TRBJ2-3; 8 nucleotides agree with TRBD1. Per the germline V gene, CDR1 is SGHNT and CDR2 is YYREEE (reference sequence). The CDR3 extends over 15 amino acids. V dropped 3 bases and J dropped 2; count of bases not matched to a gene: 5. The CDR3 is CASSYPTGDTDTQYF. CDR3 DNA: TGTGCCAGCAGCTATCCGACAGGGGACACAGATACGCAGTATTTT.